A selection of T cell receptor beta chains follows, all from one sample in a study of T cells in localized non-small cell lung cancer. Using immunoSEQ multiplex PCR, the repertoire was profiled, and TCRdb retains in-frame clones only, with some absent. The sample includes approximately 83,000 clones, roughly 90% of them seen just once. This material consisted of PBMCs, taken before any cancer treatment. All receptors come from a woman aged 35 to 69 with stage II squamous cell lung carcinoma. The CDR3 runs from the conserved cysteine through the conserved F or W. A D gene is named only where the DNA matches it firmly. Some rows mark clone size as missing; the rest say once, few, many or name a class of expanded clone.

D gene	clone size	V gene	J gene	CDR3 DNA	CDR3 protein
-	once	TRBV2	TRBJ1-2	TGTGCCAGCAGCTACAGCTACGCCAACTATGGCTACACCTTC	CASSYSYANYGYTF
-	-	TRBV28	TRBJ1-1	TGTGCCAGCACCAGAACAGGGCCGAACACTGAAGCTTTCTTT	CASTRTGPNTEAFF
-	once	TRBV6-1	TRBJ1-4	TGTGCCAGCAGTGAAGACTGGGGTGGCCAGTCAAAACTGTTTTTT	CASSEDWGGQSKLFF
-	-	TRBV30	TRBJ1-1	TGTGCCTGGAGAAGGAACACTGAAGCTTTCTTT	CAWRRNTEAFF
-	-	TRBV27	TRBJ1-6	TGTGCCAGCAGTTTTTCCACGTACAATTCACCCCTCCACTTT	CASSFSTYNSPLHF
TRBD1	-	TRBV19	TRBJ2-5	TGTGCCAGTAGTACCCGCCGGAGGGGGACAGGGGAGACCCAGTACTTC	CASSTRRRGTGETQYF
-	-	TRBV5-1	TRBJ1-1	TGCGCCAGCAGACCCCGAGGGGCCAGGAACACTGAAGCTTTCTTT	CASRPRGARNTEAFF
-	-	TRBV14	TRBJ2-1	TGTGCCAGCAGCCAAGAATTAAAGAGGAATGAGCAGTTCTTC	CASSQELKRNEQFF
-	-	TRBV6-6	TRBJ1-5	TGTGCCAGCAGTTACTCCGGACAGCCCAGCAATCAGCCCCAGCATTTT	CASSYSGQPSNQPQHF
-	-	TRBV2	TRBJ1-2	TGTGCCAGCAGTGTTCTCCCTAGTTTCTATGGCTACACCTTC	CASSVLPSFYGYTF
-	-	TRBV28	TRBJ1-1	TGTGCCAGCACCCTGGGACACAGAGTTTCTGAAGCTTTCTTT	CASTLGHRVSEAFF
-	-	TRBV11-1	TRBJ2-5	TGTGCCAGCAGCTTAAGGGGGGAGAAGACCCAGTACTTC	CASSLRGEKTQYF
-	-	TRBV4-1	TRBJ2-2	TGCGCCAGCAGCCAAGATGACGACAGCTCGAACACCGGGGAGCTGTTTTTT	CASSQDDDSSNTGELFF
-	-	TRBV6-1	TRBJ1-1	TGTGCCAGCAGTGAATTAAAGGGGGAAGCTTTCTTT	CASSELKGEAFF
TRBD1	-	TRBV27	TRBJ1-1	TGTGCCAGCAGCCTTAGACCACAGGGGTTTACTGAAGCTTTCTTT	CASSLRPQGFTEAFF
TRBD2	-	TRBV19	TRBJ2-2	TGTGCCAGTACCCTCCCGGGGGGCACCGGGGAGCTGTTTTTT	CASTLPGGTGELFF
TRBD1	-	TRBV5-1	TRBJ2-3	TGCGCCAGCAGCTGGAGGGACAGGAGCACAGATACGCAGTATTTT	CASSWRDRSTDTQYF
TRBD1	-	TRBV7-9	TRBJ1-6	TGTGCCAGCAGTTCCCGGGGACAGGGGATCTCACCCCTCCACTTT	CASSSRGQGISPLHF
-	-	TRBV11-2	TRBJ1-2	TGTGCCAGCTCTCGGGGGTCATATGGCTACACCTTC	CASSRGSYGYTF
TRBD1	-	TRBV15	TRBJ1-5	TGTGCCACCAGCAGAGACAGGGGGGAGCCCCAGCATTTT	CATSRDRGEPQHF
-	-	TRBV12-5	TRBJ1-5	TGTGCTAGTGCAGGTCTCTGGCAGCCCCAGCATTTT	CASAGLWQPQHF
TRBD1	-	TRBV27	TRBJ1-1	TGTGCCAGTCGGTACGGGACAGGTCGGAACACTGAAGCTTTCTTT	CASRYGTGRNTEAFF
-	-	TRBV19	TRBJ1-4	TGTGCCAGTAGTAAGAACCGGCAGATTAATGAAAAACTGTTTTTT	CASSKNRQINEKLFF
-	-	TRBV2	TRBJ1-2	TGTGCCAGCAGGGAAACTACCTATGGCTACACCTTC	CASRETTYGYTF
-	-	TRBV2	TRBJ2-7	TGTGCCAGCAGGGTCGGGACCGGGTTATCCTACGAGCAGTACTTC	CASRVGTGLSYEQYF
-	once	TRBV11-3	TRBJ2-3	TGTGCCAGCAGCTTAGATAGCGTCTCCGATACGCAGTATTTT	CASSLDSVSDTQYF
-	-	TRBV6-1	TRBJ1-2	TGTGCCAGCAGTGAAGCAGGGCCGGCCCCTGGCTACACCTTC	CASSEAGPAPGYTF
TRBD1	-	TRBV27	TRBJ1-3	TGTGCCAGCAAGGGACAGGGGGTGATTGGAAACACCATATATTTT	CASKGQGVIGNTIYF
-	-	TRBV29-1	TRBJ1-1	TGCAGCGTTGGTCGGCAGGGTCGAACTGAAGCTTTCTTT	CSVGRQGRTEAFF
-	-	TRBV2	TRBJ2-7	TGTGCCAGCAGTGATAGGGGTTACGAGCAGTACTTC	CASSDRGYEQYF
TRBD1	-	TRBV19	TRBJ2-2	TGTGCCAGTAGTATAGATTTTTGGACAGGGAACACCGGGGAGCTGTTTTTT	CASSIDFWTGNTGELFF
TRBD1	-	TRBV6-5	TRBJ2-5	TGTGCCAGCAGTTACACACAGGGGGTTGGTGAGACCCAGTACTTC	CASSYTQGVGETQYF
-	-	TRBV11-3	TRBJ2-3	TGTGCCAGCAGCTCCGGTGGGGGGTACACAGATACGCAGTATTTT	CASSSGGGYTDTQYF
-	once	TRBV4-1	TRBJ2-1	TGCGCCAGCAGCCATCACAATGAGCAGTTCTTC	CASSHHNEQFF
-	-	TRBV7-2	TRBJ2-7	TGTGCCAGCAGCTTAGCGGTCGGGCAGTACTTC	CASSLAVGQYF
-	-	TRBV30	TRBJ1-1	TGTGCCTGGAGTGTCCGGCAGGGGAACACTGAAGCTTTCTTT	CAWSVRQGNTEAFF
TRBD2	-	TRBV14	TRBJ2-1	TGTGCCAGCAGCCAAGGTTGGGGGAGGGGCTCCTACAATGAGCAGTTCTTC	CASSQGWGRGSYNEQFF
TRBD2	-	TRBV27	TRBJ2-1	TGTGCCAGCAGTTTGGTTCTAGCGGGAGTGGGTGAGCAGTTCTTC	CASSLVLAGVGEQFF
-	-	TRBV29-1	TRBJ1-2	TGCAGCGTTGAGAACAGAAATGGCTACACCTTC	CSVENRNGYTF
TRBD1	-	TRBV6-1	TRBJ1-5	TGTGCCAGCAGTGACGGACAGGGGACAGGGGATAATCAGCCCCAGCATTTT	CASSDGQGTGDNQPQHF
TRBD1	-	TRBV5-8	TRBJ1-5	TGTGCCAGCAGCCCCGGGACAGACTTAAATCAGCCCCAGCATTTT	CASSPGTDLNQPQHF